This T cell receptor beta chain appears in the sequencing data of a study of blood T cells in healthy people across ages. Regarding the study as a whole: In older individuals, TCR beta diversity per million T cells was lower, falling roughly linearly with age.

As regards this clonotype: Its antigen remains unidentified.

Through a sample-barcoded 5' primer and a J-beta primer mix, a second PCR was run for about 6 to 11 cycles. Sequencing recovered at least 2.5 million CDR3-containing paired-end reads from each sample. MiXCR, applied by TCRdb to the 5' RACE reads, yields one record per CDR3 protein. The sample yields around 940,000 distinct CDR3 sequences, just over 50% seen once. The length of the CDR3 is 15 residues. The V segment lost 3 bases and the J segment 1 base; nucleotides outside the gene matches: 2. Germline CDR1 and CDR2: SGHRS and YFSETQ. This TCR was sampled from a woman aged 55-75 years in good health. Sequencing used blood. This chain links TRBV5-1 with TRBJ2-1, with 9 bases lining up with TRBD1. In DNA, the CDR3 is TGCGCCAGCAGCTGGGACAGGGCGTCCTACAATGAGCAGTTCTTC. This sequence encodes CASSWDRASYNEQFF. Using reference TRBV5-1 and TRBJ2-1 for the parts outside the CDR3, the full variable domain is KAGVTQTPRYLIKTRGQQVTLSCSPISGHRSVSWYQQTPGQGLQFLFEYFSETQRNKGNFPGRFSGRQFSNSRSEMNVSTLELGDSALYLCASSWDRASYNEQFFGPGTRLTVL.